This is a list of T cell receptor beta chains from one sample in a study of CD8 T cells in Susac syndrome. TCRdb re-called the immunoSEQ multiplex PCR reads through MiXCR, storing one row per CDR3 protein. The table shows roughly 150,000 distinct CDR3 sequences, with around 95% occurring only once. Sequencing used CD4+ T cells from PBMCs. Source of these receptors: a human donor with Susac syndrome. The CDR3 runs from the conserved cysteine through the conserved F or W. The order of the fields is clone size, D gene, J gene, V gene, CDR3 DNA, CDR3 protein. D genes are given only for firm matches. Some rows mark clone size as missing; the rest say once, few, many or name a class of expanded clone.

size: -; D: -; J: TRBJ1-5; V: TRBV20-1; DNA: TGCAGTGCTAGAGGGACTGCGGATCAGCCCCAGCATTTT; CDR3: CSARGTADQPQHF
size: -; D: TRBD2; J: TRBJ2-5; V: TRBV18; DNA: TGTGCCAGCTCACCCCTCCGGGAGGAGGAGACCCAGTACTTC; CDR3: CASSPLREEETQYF
size: -; D: -; J: TRBJ1-5; V: TRBV3-1; DNA: TGTGCCAGCAGCCGACAGGGCAATCAGCCCCAGCATTTT; CDR3: CASSRQGNQPQHF
size: -; D: -; J: TRBJ1-1; V: TRBV18; DNA: TGTGCCAGCTCACCAGAGGCCCTGAACACTGAAGCTTTCTTT; CDR3: CASSPEALNTEAFF
size: -; D: -; J: TRBJ2-7; V: TRBV15; DNA: TGTGCCACCAGCAGAGATCTGGTGTCCAGCTCCTACGAGCAGTACTTC; CDR3: CATSRDLVSSSYEQYF
size: -; D: -; J: TRBJ1-2; V: TRBV23-1; DNA: TGCGCCAGCAGAGGTGGCTACACCTTC; CDR3: CASRGGYTF
size: -; D: -; J: TRBJ2-3; V: TRBV20-1; DNA: TGCAGTGCAAAGCGCGGCGGGAATACGCAGTATTTT; CDR3: CSAKRGGNTQYF
size: -; D: -; J: TRBJ2-7; V: TRBV6-5; DNA: TGTGCCAGCAGCCGCCGGGGCGAGCAGTACTTC; CDR3: CASSRRGEQYF
size: -; D: TRBD1; J: TRBJ2-3; V: TRBV5-1; DNA: TGCGCCAGCAGCTTATCACAGGGGCAGAGTGATACGCAGTATTTT; CDR3: CASSLSQGQSDTQYF
size: -; D: -; J: TRBJ2-7; V: TRBV21-1; DNA: TGTGCCAGCAGACAAGAGAGTTACGAGCAGTACTTC; CDR3: CASRQESYEQYF
size: -; D: -; J: TRBJ2-5; V: TRBV5-1; DNA: TGCGCCAGCAAGCTACCCCATGGCGAGACCCAGTACTTC; CDR3: CASKLPHGETQYF
size: -; D: TRBD1; J: TRBJ1-1; V: TRBV20-1; DNA: TGCAGTGCCCCCGGACAGGGAGTCTCTGAAGCTTTCTTT; CDR3: CSAPGQGVSEAFF
size: -; D: -; J: TRBJ2-2; V: TRBV29-1; DNA: TGCAGCGTTCTGGACCAAGCCGGGGAGCTGTTTTTT; CDR3: CSVLDQAGELFF
size: -; D: TRBD1; J: TRBJ2-2; V: TRBV20-1; DNA: TGCAGTGCTAGCCCGGACAGGTCGTACACCGGGGAGCTGTTTTTT; CDR3: CSASPDRSYTGELFF
size: -; D: -; J: TRBJ2-5; V: TRBV7-9; DNA: TGTGCCAGCAGACCGGGGTCTGAGACCCAGTACTTC; CDR3: CASRPGSETQYF
size: -; D: TRBD1; J: TRBJ2-5; V: TRBV27; DNA: TGTGCCAGCAGTTATTACGGGACAGGGGGGAAGACCCAGTACTTC; CDR3: CASSYYGTGGKTQYF
size: -; D: -; J: TRBJ1-2; V: TRBV9; DNA: TGTGCCAGCAGCGCCTATAACAGGGAGGGGGATGGCTACACCTTC; CDR3: CASSAYNREGDGYTF
size: -; D: -; J: TRBJ1-4; V: TRBV20-1; DNA: TGCAGTGCTAGGCTCCCGGGACGGAATAATGAAAAACTGTTTTTT; CDR3: CSARLPGRNNEKLFF
size: -; D: -; J: TRBJ2-1; V: TRBV9; DNA: TGTGCCAGCAGCCCCAACAGGGCTGATGAGCAGTTCTTC; CDR3: CASSPNRADEQFF
size: -; D: -; J: TRBJ1-5; V: TRBV7-7; DNA: TGTGCCAGCAGCCCAGGGACGGGTCAGCCCCAGCATTTT; CDR3: CASSPGTGQPQHF
size: -; D: TRBD1; J: TRBJ2-7; V: TRBV20-1; DNA: TGCAGTGCTAGCCCGACAGGGGGGCTTGCGGGTGAGCAGTACTTC; CDR3: CSASPTGGLAGEQYF
size: -; D: TRBD1; J: TRBJ1-5; V: TRBV28; DNA: TGTGCCAGCGTCGATGGGGACAGGGTAGGGGGCAATCAGCCCCAGCATTTT; CDR3: CASVDGDRVGGNQPQHF
size: -; D: -; J: TRBJ2-5; V: TRBV5-1; DNA: TGCGCCAGCCATGGGGGCCGGGGACGGGGAGAAGAGACCCAGTACTTC; CDR3: CASHGGRGRGEETQYF
size: -; D: -; J: TRBJ2-5; V: TRBV14; DNA: TGTGCCAGCAGCCAAGATACGGTATTGGAGACCCAGTACTTC; CDR3: CASSQDTVLETQYF
size: -; D: TRBD2; J: TRBJ2-1; V: TRBV3-1; DNA: TGTGCCAGCAGCCAGATCTCCGGGAGGGGGAGTGAGCAGTTCTTC; CDR3: CASSQISGRGSEQFF
size: once; D: -; J: TRBJ1-4; V: TRBV7-2; DNA: TGTGCCAGCAGTTCTAACTACCGGGACCGGGGGGAAAAACTGTTTTTT; CDR3: CASSSNYRDRGEKLFF
size: -; D: TRBD1; J: TRBJ2-1; V: TRBV19; DNA: TGTGCCAGTAGTACGGACAGGGTTTATGAGCAGTTCTTC; CDR3: CASSTDRVYEQFF
size: -; D: TRBD1; J: TRBJ2-1; V: TRBV29-1; DNA: TGCAGCTCTTCCGGGACAGGGGCCAACAATGAGCAGTTCTTC; CDR3: CSSSGTGANNEQFF
size: -; D: -; J: TRBJ2-6; V: TRBV7-9; DNA: TGTGCCAGCAGACGGGGGCCAGGCTCTGGGGCCAACGTCCTGACTTTC; CDR3: CASRRGPGSGANVLTF
size: -; D: TRBD1; J: TRBJ2-1; V: TRBV9; DNA: TGTGCCAGCAGCGATCGGACAGGGGCTTTTCCCTACAATGAGCAGTTCTTC; CDR3: CASSDRTGAFPYNEQFF
size: -; D: -; J: TRBJ1-2; V: TRBV29-1; DNA: TGCAGCGTTGAAGGGGGGCTCGGCTACACCTTC; CDR3: CSVEGGLGYTF
size: -; D: -; J: TRBJ1-1; V: TRBV29-1; DNA: TGCAGCGTCGACACTTTGAACACTGAAGCTTTCTTT; CDR3: CSVDTLNTEAFF
size: -; D: -; J: TRBJ1-5; V: TRBV27; DNA: TGTGCCAGCAGTCTTTATTCGGGGAGTCAGCCCCAGCATTTT; CDR3: CASSLYSGSQPQHF
size: -; D: TRBD1; J: TRBJ2-4; V: TRBV19; DNA: TGTGCCAGCATGCCGGCGGGACAGGGGGCAAACATTCAGTACTTC; CDR3: CASMPAGQGANIQYF
size: -; D: TRBD1; J: TRBJ1-2; V: TRBV6-5; DNA: TGTGCCAGCAGTTCACCGGGACAGGGGAAAGTGGGCTATGGCTACACCTTC; CDR3: CASSSPGQGKVGYGYTF
size: -; D: -; J: TRBJ2-5; V: TRBV20-1; DNA: TGCAGTGCTAGAGGTCGGGTAGACCAAGAGACCCAGTACTTC; CDR3: CSARGRVDQETQYF
size: -; D: -; J: TRBJ2-5; V: TRBV20-1; DNA: TGCAGTGCTAGATGGACAGCCCAAGAGACCCAGTACTTC; CDR3: CSARWTAQETQYF
size: -; D: TRBD1; J: TRBJ2-7; V: TRBV7-3; DNA: TGTGCCAGCAGCTTCATAGGACAGGGGGCAACGAACCTCTACGAGCAGTACTTC; CDR3: CASSFIGQGATNLYEQYF
size: -; D: -; J: TRBJ1-5; V: TRBV7-2; DNA: TGTGCCAGCAGCGAGGGACGGCAAGGGTGGCCCCAGCATTTT; CDR3: CASSEGRQGWPQHF
size: -; D: -; J: TRBJ2-6; V: TRBV5-1; DNA: TGCGCCAGCAGCTTGGAACTGGGGTCTGGGGCCAACGTCCTGACTTTC; CDR3: CASSLELGSGANVLTF
size: -; D: -; J: TRBJ2-1; V: TRBV15; DNA: TGTGCCACCAGCTCCCGGGGGCGTGAGCAGTTCTTC; CDR3: CATSSRGREQFF
size: -; D: -; J: TRBJ2-6; V: TRBV12-3/TRBV12-4; DNA: TGTGCCAGCGGCCTTTCTGGGGCCAACGTCCTGACTTTC; CDR3: CASGLSGANVLTF
size: -; D: -; J: TRBJ1-4; V: TRBV29-1; DNA: TGCAGCGTCTCGATCGGTGAAAAACTGTTTTTT; CDR3: CSVSIGEKLFF
size: -; D: -; J: TRBJ2-5; V: TRBV28; DNA: TGTGCCAGCACCCAAGGGGAGACCCAGTACTTC; CDR3: CASTQGETQYF
size: -; D: TRBD2; J: TRBJ2-2; V: TRBV3-1; DNA: TGTGCCAGCCGCACTAGCGGATTCACCGGGGAGCTGTTTTTT; CDR3: CASRTSGFTGELFF
size: few; D: TRBD2; J: TRBJ2-1; V: TRBV6-1; DNA: TGTGCCAGCAGCTCCGGGACTAGCGGGAGCAATGAGCAGTTCTTC; CDR3: CASSSGTSGSNEQFF
size: -; D: -; J: TRBJ1-2; V: TRBV12-3/TRBV12-4; DNA: TGTGCCAGCACCCTCTCCTCGCGGGGCGAGGGAGGCTACACCTTC; CDR3: CASTLSSRGEGGYTF
size: -; D: -; J: TRBJ2-3; V: TRBV12-3/TRBV12-4; DNA: TGTGCCAGCAGAAGACCCACAGATACGCAGTATTTT; CDR3: CASRRPTDTQYF
size: -; D: TRBD2; J: TRBJ2-7; V: TRBV20-1; DNA: TGCAGTGCTGCAGGACTAGCGGGGTCCTACGAGCAGTACTTC; CDR3: CSAAGLAGSYEQYF
size: -; D: TRBD1; J: TRBJ2-2; V: TRBV3-1; DNA: TGTGCCAGCGGCGGACAGGGGCACACCGGGGAGCTGTTTTTT; CDR3: CASGGQGHTGELFF
size: -; D: -; J: TRBJ2-2; V: TRBV28; DNA: TGTGCCAGCAGTTTTCCGACAACCGGGGAGCTGTTTTTT; CDR3: CASSFPTTGELFF
size: -; D: -; J: TRBJ1-1; V: TRBV4-1; DNA: TGCGCCAGCAGCCAAGTCAGGGGAACGGCTTTCTTT; CDR3: CASSQVRGTAFF
size: -; D: -; J: TRBJ1-3; V: TRBV6-5; DNA: TGTGCCAGCAGTTACGGGGGAAACACCATATATTTT; CDR3: CASSYGGNTIYF
size: -; D: TRBD2; J: TRBJ2-1; V: TRBV20-1; DNA: TGCAGTGCTACCCCGGGACTAGAGGACCGTGATTGGAGAAACAATGAGCAGTTCTTC; CDR3: CSATPGLEDRDWRNNEQFF
size: -; D: TRBD1; J: TRBJ2-3; V: TRBV29-1; DNA: TGCAGCGTTGCATTCACAGGGGGCACAGATACGCAGTATTTT; CDR3: CSVAFTGGTDTQYF